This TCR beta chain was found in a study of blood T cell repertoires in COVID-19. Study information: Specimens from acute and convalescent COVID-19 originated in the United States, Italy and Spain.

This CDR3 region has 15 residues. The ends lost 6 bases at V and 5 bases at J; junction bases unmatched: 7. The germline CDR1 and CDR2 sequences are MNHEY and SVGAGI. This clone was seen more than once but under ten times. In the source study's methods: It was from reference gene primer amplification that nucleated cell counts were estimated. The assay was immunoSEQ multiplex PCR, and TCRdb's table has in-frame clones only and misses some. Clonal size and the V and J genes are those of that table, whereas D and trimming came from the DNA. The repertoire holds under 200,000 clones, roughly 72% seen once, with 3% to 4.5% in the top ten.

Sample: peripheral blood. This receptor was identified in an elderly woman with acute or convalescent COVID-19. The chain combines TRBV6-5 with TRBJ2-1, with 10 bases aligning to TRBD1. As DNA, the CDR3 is TGTGCCAGCAGACGCTCCGGGACAGGGGACAATGAGCAGTTCTTC. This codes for CASRRSGTGDNEQFF.